The 22 T cell receptor beta chains in this list originate from one sample, sequenced in a study of shared clonotypes between healthy human individuals. Here immunoSEQ multiplex PCR was the method, and the copy in TCRdb shows in-frame clones only, minus some. The sample has some 500,000 clones; approximately 95% are singletons. Specimen: naive CD4+ T cells sorted from blood. Subset indicated: CD45RA+ positively selected. These receptors were collected from a woman between 25 and 40 years old in good health.

The V and J genes are TRBV19 and TRBJ1-5; unclear D gene. The germline CDR1 and CDR2 sequences are LNHDA and SQIVND (reference sequence). This CDR3 contains 14 residues. Between the trimmed V and J ends, which lost 7 bases and 0 bases, there was a span of 10 bases. The CDR3 is CASIQPNSNQPQHF. The CDR3 DNA reads as TGTGCCAGTATCCAACCTAATAGCAATCAGCCCCAGCATTTT.

V usage is TRBV11-2 and J usage is TRBJ2-1, with D tentatively TRBD1 or TRBD2 (5 bases each). Germline CDR1 and CDR2: SGHAT and FQNNGV. With 5 bases removed from V and 5 bases from J, the gap between germline ends came to 16 bases. The CDR3 has 15 amino acids. The chain's CDR3 is CASSRDPGVHNEQFF. CDR3 coding DNA: TGTGCCAGCAGCCGGGACCCTGGAGTCCACAATGAGCAGTTCTTC.

J is TRBJ2-2 and V is TRBV7-7, with D unresolved. The CDR3 has 15 residues. Germline V gene data show CDR1 as SSHAT and CDR2 as FNYEAQ (reference sequence). Trimming took off 2 bases at V and 5 bases at J, with 12 bases between the two ends. CDR3 in DNA: TGTGCCAGCAGCTTAAGCCGCCGAGGAACCGGGGAGCTGTTTTTT. Protein: CASSLSRRGTGELFF.

The chain employs TRBV7-9 and TRBJ2-3; TRBD2 agrees at 10 bases. The length of the CDR3 is 14 residues. CDR1 is SEHNR, CDR2 FQNEAQ, per germline (reference sequence). After removal of 1 base from V and 10 bases from J, the junction contained 5 bases not matched to a gene. DNA for the CDR3: TGTGCCAGCAGCTTAGGGCTAGCGGGAGTCTCGCAGTATTTT. This gives the protein CASSLGLAGVSQYF.

The chain joins TRBV2 to TRBJ1-2, with 7 bases matching TRBD1. The J segment lost 2 bases and the V segment lost 6 bases, leaving 9 bases of the junction unmatched. The CDR3 is made up of 15 amino acids. Germline V gives CDR1 SNHLY, CDR2 FYNNEI. The CDR3 region is CASRNTWTGNYGYTF. The CDR3 DNA reads as TGTGCCAGCAGAAACACCTGGACAGGCAACTATGGCTACACCTTC.

This rearrangement joins TRBV2 to TRBJ1-3; no clear D. V was pared by 6 bases and J by 0 bases, with 6 bases between. Germline V gene sequence: CDR1 SNHLY, CDR2 FYNNEI. CDR3 length equals 13 residues. The CDR3 sequence is CASRHASGNTIYF. CDR3 bases: TGTGCCAGCAGGCACGCCTCTGGAAACACCATATATTTT.

The chain joins TRBV7-6 to TRBJ2-5; the match to TRBD2 covers 9 bases. The DNA end is a closer match to TRBJ2-7, so the J assignment may be wrong. Germline loops: CDR1 SGHVS, CDR2 FNYEAQ. CDR3 length: 18 residues. The CDR3 is CASSPTGLGLARRYEQYF. DNA of the CDR3: TGTGCCAGCAGCCCGACAGGCCTGGGACTAGCCCGTCGATACGAGCAGTACTTC.

The rearrangement links TRBV2 to TRBJ2-1; TRBD2 agrees at 9 bases. Germline values: CDR1 SNHLY, CDR2 FYNNEI. V was pared by 6 bases and J by 4 bases, with 10 bases of the junction left unmatched. The CDR3 runs 16 residues. The CDR3, as DNA: TGTGCCAGCAGGATGGGGGCGGGAGGGCCTTACAATGAGCAGTTCTTC. This gives the protein CASRMGAGGPYNEQFF.

The genes are TRBV14 and TRBJ1-4; D unclear. The CDR3 runs 16 residues. Germline CDR1 and CDR2: SGHDN and FVKESK. V was clipped by 1 base and J by 0 bases, with 9 bases between them. The chain's CDR3 is CASSQVLGTTNEKLFF. DNA for the CDR3: TGTGCCAGCAGCCAAGTATTGGGAACAACTAATGAAAAACTGTTTTTT.

The V call is TRBV2, the J call TRBJ2-5; 9 bases fit TRBD1. J gave up 5 bases and V 2 bases, and 6 bases lay outside the gene matches. The CDR3 has 15 amino acids. Germline lookup yields CDR1 SNHLY and CDR2 FYNNEI. The CDR3 here is CASSEKGTGSETQYF. DNA for the CDR3: TGTGCCAGCAGTGAAAAAGGGACAGGGTCCGAGACCCAGTACTTC.

The chain recombines TRBV2 with TRBJ1-3; TRBD1 matches at 7 bases. Germline V gene lookup returns CDR1 SNHLY and CDR2 FYNNEI. Trimming cost V 6 bases and J 0 bases; bases outside gene matches: 8. This CDR3 spans 16 amino acids. The CDR3 DNA reads TGTGCCAGCAGCTTCGGGACAGCGTACTCTGGAAACACCATATATTTT. This gives the protein CASSFGTAYSGNTIYF.

The rearrangement uses TRBV4-1 and TRBJ2-1; 9 bases match TRBD2. This CDR3 has 17 amino acids. CDR1 MGHRA and CDR2 YSYEKL come from the germline V gene. J lost 0 bases, V lost 0 bases, and 3 bases had no gene match. DNA of the CDR3: TGCGCCAGCAGCCAAGATCTAGCGGGGCCCTCCTACAATGAGCAGTTCTTC. This codes for CASSQDLAGPSYNEQFF.

The chain has TRBV2 and TRBJ1-5, with D tentatively TRBD1 (5 bases). Trimming shortened V by 6 bases and J by 4 bases, and 19 bases separated the two germline ends. CDR3 size: 16 residues. Per the germline V gene, CDR1 is SNHLY and CDR2 is FYNNEI. The CDR3 DNA reads TGTGCCAGCAGCCGATCAGAAAGACAGCCAAATCAGCCCCAGCATTTT. As protein: CASSRSERQPNQPQHF. The complete variable domain, with remaining parts taken from reference TRBV2 and TRBJ1-5, reads EPEVTQTPSHQVTQMGQEVILRCVPISNHLYFYWYRQILGQKVEFLVSFYNNEISEKSEIFDDQFSVERPDGSNFTLKIRSTKLEDSAMYFCASSRSERQPNQPQHFGDGTRLSIL.

The rearrangement joins TRBV5-1 to TRBJ1-5, with no clear D. Looked up from germline, CDR1 is SGHRS and CDR2 is YFSETQ. The V and J ends lost 4 bases and 3 bases respectively, with 8 bases between them. This CDR3 is 13 amino acids long. Written as DNA, the CDR3 is TGCGCCAGCAGCAACGGTGACAATCAGCCCCAGCATTTT. As protein: CASSNGDNQPQHF.

As DNA, the CDR3 is TGTGCCAGCAGTGGACAGGTTCCTGGAGGCTACACCTTC. Protein product: CASSGQVPGGYTF. The rearrangement uses TRBV27 and TRBJ1-2; TRBD1 matches at 7 bases. The V segment lost 5 bases and the J segment 8 bases; nucleotides outside the gene matches: 8. The CDR3 runs 13 residues. Germline V lookup: CDR1 MNHEY, CDR2 SMNVEV (reference sequence).

This chain uses TRBV18 with TRBJ1-2, with D possibly being TRBD1 (5 bases). Trimming removed 3 bases from V and 8 bases from J, with 16 bases in between. Germline CDR1 reads KGHSH; CDR2 reads LQKENI. This CDR3 contains 14 residues. CDR3 nucleotide sequence: TGTGCCAGCTCACCTGGGGGAAACACCGGGGGCTACACCTTC. Amino acids: CASSPGGNTGGYTF.

The gene calls are TRBV28 and TRBJ1-2, with TRBD1 matching over 10 bases. V gave up 5 bases and J gave up 3 bases; unmatched junction bases: 9. This CDR3 contains 16 residues. Germline CDR1 and CDR2: MDHEN and SYDVKM. CDR3 region: CASSTDWGQGYYGYTF. In DNA form, the CDR3 reads TGTGCCAGCAGTACTGACTGGGGACAGGGGTACTATGGCTACACCTTC.

The chain combines TRBV30 with TRBJ1-5, with D unresolved. With 0 bases removed from V and 6 bases from J, the gap between germline ends came to 6 bases. CDR1 and CDR2 (germline): GTSNPN, SVGIG (reference sequence). The CDR3 has 12 amino acids. CDR3 nucleotides: TGTGCCTGGAGTGTTCCACCTCAGCCCCAGCATTTT. Residues: CAWSVPPQPQHF.

The CDR3 DNA follows: TGTGCCAGTAGAGTTAGCGGGACCACCGGGGAGCTGTTTTTT. Amino acid sequence: CASRVSGTTGELFF. The chain recombines TRBV19 with TRBJ2-2, with 8 bases that match TRBD2. V was clipped by 6 bases and J by 4 bases; unmatched bases: 4. CDR1 and CDR2 (germline): LNHDA, SQIVND (reference sequence). CDR3 length equals 14 residues.

The V and J genes are TRBV6-5 and TRBJ2-7; 7 positions match TRBD1. V gave up 2 bases and J gave up 2 bases; unmatched junction bases: 3. Germline CDR1 reads MNHEY; CDR2 reads SVGAGI. The CDR3 has 14 amino acids. CDR3 in amino acids: CASSYRDSTYEQYF. In DNA form, the CDR3 reads TGTGCCAGCAGTTACCGGGACAGCACCTACGAGCAGTACTTC.

This CDR3 reads CASSQALSGSGANVLTF. The CDR3, as DNA: TGTGCCAGCAGCCAAGCTCTTAGCGGGTCTGGGGCCAACGTCCTGACTTTC. The chain joins TRBV4-2 to TRBJ2-6; 7 nucleotides align to TRBD2. Trimming at V came to 1 base and at J to 1 base, leaving 4 bases not matched to a gene. Germline lookup yields CDR1 LGHNA and CDR2 YNFKEQ. The CDR3 loop spans 17 amino acids.

This chain joins TRBV28 and TRBJ2-7; no clear D. The CDR3 has 12 residues. Germline V lookup: CDR1 MDHEN, CDR2 SYDVKM. The V and J ends lost 4 bases and 2 bases respectively, with 6 bases between them. Written as DNA, the CDR3 is TGTGCCAGCAGTTCGAGAACCTACGAGCAGTACTTC. This encodes CASSSRTYEQYF.